This T cell receptor beta chain came from a study of beta chain features in type 1 diabetes (dated by TCRdb to between 2017 and 2018). In terms of the full investigation: Mean age, gender distribution, total cell number and subset yield were not different between patients and healthy donors. Across all samples, around 100 million sorted cells were examined, and cell number per subset correlated strongly with RNA yield. The study compared TCRB repertoires of sorted circulating CD4+ T cell subsets between recently diagnosed type 1 diabetes patients and matched healthy donors. Naive and central memory subsets were obtained from all 30 or so donors, but regulatory and stem cell-like memory subsets were isolated from only 8 patients and roughly eight healthy donors. What the authors observed across the whole study: Shorter templates might be favored by PCR, yet because patient and control samples were amplified and corrected together, any such skew would affect both groups equally. Sequencing cDNA rather than genomic DNA could over-represent highly expressing activated cells, although activation and CD3 levels did not differ between groups. Patients with type 1 diabetes made fewer insertions and deleted more nucleotides at VDJ recombination sites, implying thymic rearrangement abnormalities. The naive, central memory and regulatory TCRB repertoires appeared to resemble one another more closely among patients than among healthy donors. Because small numbers of individuals were included in the HLA sub-analyses, any influence of HLA type on TCRB rearrangement was left unresolved. A moderate but significant shortening of TCRB CDR3 length was observed in type 1 diabetes patients in all four CD4+ subsets.

Each donor gave one peripheral blood draw, averaging roughly 100 mL, which was collected into heparinised tubes. A BD FACSAria II and a panel including CD45RO, CCR7, CD25, CD127, CD95 and CD27 were used to sort naive, central memory, regulatory and stem cell-like memory CD4+ T cells. A purity above 98% was achieved for all sorted populations. Right away, PBMCs were isolated by Lymphoprep density gradient centrifugation and were stained directly, with no culture step. To minimize batch effects, samples were stained and sorted in pairs, one healthy donor with one patient per experiment. Relative to germline, V is 5 bases shorter and J is 1 base shorter, with 11 bases between their ends. The CDR3 contains 14 residues, cysteine and phenylalanine counted. Only the CDR3 DNA stays, 42 bases, in frame from base 1. From the germline V gene (reference sequence), CDR1 is MNHEY and CDR2 is SMNVEV. The High Capacity cDNA Reverse Transcription Kit was used to reverse transcribe all of the isolated RNA, meaning that expressed TCRB transcripts were what got sequenced. Deep immunoSEQ sequencing was applied to naive, central memory and regulatory T cell samples, giving an average of roughly 3.6 million total reads per sample. Sorted cells were lysed in RLT buffer, and RNA was extracted using DNase-treated RNeasy Micro or Mini kits according to cell number. Each cell subset was processed on its own to prevent cross-contamination, while patient and healthy donor samples were processed together. TCRB sequences were amplified from cDNA with the immunoSEQ multiplex PCR, producing 87-bp fragments spanning the CDR3 region. Amplicons were sequenced on the Illumina HiSeq platform. The paper's data handling went like this. PCR bias was corrected computationally using synthetic template baselines, and reads within Hamming distance 2 were collapsed, with unmergeable singletons discarded. By aligning reads against IMGT, V, D and J genes, CDR3 length, and insertions or deletions at six rearrangement sites were assigned. Within each subset, clonotype counts were normalized to sorted cell number, and only after that were true diversity and Gini coefficients computed with the tcR R package. Repertoire sharing was quantified using the overlap coefficient calculated on TCRB nucleotide sequences. Drawn from immuneACCESS, this table holds only the in-frame rearrangements with V and J called that TCRdb kept. Clones are partly lost; checked studies trace under half to an unresolved V gene and leave the rest unexplained. That table furnishes V, J and clone size, whereas the DNA furnished D and trimming. The sample yields 95,000 to 150,000 clones; 16% were counted once. The top ten hold approximately 2.2% of the sample.

In the case of this clone: No cognate antigen has been identified for it. No much larger clone exists at a distance of one base, and base qualities are not known.

The sequencing sample was made of central memory CD4+ T cells from blood. The receptor chain draws on TRBV27 and TRBJ2-5; tentative D gene TRBD2, with 6 bases matching. The clonotype originates from a man in his thirties or forties with type 1 diabetes. The nucleotide sequence reads TGTGCCAGCAGTGGGCGGGACTTCCAAGAGACCCAGTACTTC. It is translated as CASSGRDFQETQYF.